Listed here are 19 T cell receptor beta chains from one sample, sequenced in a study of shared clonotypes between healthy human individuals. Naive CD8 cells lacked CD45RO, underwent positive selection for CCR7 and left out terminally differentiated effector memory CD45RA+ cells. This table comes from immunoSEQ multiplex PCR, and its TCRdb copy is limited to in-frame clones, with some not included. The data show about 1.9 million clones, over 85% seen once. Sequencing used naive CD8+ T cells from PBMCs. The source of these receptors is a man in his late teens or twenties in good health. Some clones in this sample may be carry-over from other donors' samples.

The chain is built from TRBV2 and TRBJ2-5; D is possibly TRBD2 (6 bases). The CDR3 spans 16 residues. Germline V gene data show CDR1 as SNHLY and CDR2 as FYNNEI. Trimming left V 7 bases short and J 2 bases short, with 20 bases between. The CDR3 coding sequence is TGTGCCAGCAAGTCCCTCGGCGGGACGGTACAAGAGACCCAGTACTTC. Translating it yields CASKSLGGTVQETQYF.

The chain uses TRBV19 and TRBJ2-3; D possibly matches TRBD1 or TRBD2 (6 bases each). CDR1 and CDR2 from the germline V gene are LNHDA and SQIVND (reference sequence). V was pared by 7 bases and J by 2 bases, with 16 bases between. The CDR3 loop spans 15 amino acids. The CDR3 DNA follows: TGTGCCAGTACTGAGAGAGGGGGACTCACAGATACGCAGTATTTT. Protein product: CASTERGGLTDTQYF. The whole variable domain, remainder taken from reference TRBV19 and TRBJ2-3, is DGGITQSPKYLFRKEGQNVTLSCEQNLNHDAMYWYRQDPGQGLRLIYYSQIVNDFQKGDIAEGYSVSREKKESFPLTVTSAQKNPTAFYLCASTERGGLTDTQYFGPGTRLTVL.

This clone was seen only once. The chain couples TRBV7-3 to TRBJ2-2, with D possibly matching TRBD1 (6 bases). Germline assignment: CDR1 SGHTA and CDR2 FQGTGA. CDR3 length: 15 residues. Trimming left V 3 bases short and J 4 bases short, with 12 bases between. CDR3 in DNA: TGTGCCAGCAGCTTCAGGGGCGAGGGCACCGGGGAGCTGTTTTTT. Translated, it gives CASSFRGEGTGELFF.

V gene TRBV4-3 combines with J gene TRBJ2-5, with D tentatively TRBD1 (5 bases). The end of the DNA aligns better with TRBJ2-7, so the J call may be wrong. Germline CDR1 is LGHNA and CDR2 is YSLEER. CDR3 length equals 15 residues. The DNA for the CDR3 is TGCGCCAGCAGCGCGAGTAGGGGTATCTCCTACGAGCAGTACTTC. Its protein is CASSASRGISYEQYF.

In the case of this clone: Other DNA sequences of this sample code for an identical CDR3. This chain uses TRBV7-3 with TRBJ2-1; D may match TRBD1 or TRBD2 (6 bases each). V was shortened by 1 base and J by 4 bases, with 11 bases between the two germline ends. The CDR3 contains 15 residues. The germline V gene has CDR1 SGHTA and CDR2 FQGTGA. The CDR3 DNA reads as TGTGCCAGCAGCTTAATCGGGGGCTCATACAATGAGCAGTTCTTC. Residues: CASSLIGGSYNEQFF.

DNA for the CDR3: TGTGCCACCAGCCCTACGAGGGGGACAGAGACCCAGTACTTC. Amino acids: CATSPTRGTETQYF. V gene TRBV15 combines with J gene TRBJ2-5, with D tentatively TRBD1 (6 bases). The CDR3 length is 14 residues. The germline V and J ends were trimmed by 5 bases and 4 bases, with 14 bases remaining between them. Germline lookup yields CDR1 LNHNV and CDR2 YYDKDF (reference sequence).

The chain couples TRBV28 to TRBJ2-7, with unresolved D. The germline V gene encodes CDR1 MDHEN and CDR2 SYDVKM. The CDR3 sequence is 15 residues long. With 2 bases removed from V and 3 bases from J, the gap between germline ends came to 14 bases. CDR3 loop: CASSLDAELDYEQYF. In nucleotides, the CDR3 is TGTGCCAGCAGTTTAGATGCGGAGTTGGACTACGAGCAGTACTTC.

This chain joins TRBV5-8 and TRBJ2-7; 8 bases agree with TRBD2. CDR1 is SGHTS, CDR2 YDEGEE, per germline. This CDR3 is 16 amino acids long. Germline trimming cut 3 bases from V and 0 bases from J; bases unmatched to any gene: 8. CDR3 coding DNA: TGTGCCAGCAGCTCAAGGTGGCGGGAGGACTCCTACGAGCAGTACTTC. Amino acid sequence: CASSSRWREDSYEQYF.

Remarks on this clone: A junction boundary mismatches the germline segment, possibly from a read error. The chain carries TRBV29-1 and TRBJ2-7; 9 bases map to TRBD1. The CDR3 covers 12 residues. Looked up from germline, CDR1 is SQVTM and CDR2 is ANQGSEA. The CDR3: CSVGDGRTGADF. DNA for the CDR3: TGCAGCGTTGGAGATGGACGGACAGGGGCCGACTTC.

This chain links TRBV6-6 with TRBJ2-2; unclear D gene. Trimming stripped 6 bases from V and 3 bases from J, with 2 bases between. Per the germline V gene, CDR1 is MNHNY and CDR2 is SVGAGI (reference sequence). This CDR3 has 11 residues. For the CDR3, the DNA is TGTGCCAGCAGAGACACCGGGGAGCTGTTTTTT. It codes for CASRDTGELFF.

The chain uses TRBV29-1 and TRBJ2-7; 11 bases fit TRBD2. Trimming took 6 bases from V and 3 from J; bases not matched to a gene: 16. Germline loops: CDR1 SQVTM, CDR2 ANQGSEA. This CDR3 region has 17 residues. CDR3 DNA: TGCAGCGTCCAGGGGCAAACGACTAGCGGGACCATCTACGAGCAGTACTTC. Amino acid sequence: CSVQGQTTSGTIYEQYF.

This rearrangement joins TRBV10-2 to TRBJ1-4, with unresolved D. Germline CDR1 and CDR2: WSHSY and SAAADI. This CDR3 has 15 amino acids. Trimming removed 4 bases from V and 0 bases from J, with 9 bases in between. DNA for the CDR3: TGCGCCAGCAGTGGCCAGCACACAACTAATGAAAAACTGTTTTTT. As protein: CASSGQHTTNEKLFF.

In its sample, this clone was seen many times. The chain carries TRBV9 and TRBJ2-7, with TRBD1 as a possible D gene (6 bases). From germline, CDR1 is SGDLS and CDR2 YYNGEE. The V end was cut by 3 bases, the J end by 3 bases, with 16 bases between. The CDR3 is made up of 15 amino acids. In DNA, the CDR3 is TGTGCCAGCAGCGAAGGGGGACACTCGAACTACGAGCAGTACTTC. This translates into CASSEGGHSNYEQYF. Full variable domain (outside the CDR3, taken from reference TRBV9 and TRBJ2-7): DSGVTQTPKHLITATGQRVTLRCSPRSGDLSVYWYQQSLDQGLQFLIQYYNGEERAKGNILERFSAQQFPDLHSELNLSSLELGDSALYFCASSEGGHSNYEQYFGPGTRLTVT.

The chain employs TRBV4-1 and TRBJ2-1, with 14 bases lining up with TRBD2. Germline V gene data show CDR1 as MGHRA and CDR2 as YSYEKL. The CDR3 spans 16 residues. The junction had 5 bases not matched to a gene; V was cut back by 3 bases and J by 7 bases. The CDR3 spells CASSHGLAGGSNEQFF. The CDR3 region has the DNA TGCGCCAGCAGCCACGGACTAGCGGGAGGCTCGAATGAGCAGTTCTTC.

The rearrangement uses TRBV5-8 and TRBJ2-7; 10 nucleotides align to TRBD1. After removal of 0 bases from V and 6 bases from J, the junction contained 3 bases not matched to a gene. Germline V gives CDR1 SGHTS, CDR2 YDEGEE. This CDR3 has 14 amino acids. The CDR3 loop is CASSLVGTGVEQYF. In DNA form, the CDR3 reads TGTGCCAGCAGCTTGGTCGGGACAGGGGTCGAGCAGTACTTC.

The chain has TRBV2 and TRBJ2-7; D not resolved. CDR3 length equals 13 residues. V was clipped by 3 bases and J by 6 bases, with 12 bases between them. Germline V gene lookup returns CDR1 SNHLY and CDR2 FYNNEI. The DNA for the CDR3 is TGTGCCAGCAGTGACCTGGGTTTGAGCGAGCAGTACTTC. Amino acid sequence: CASSDLGLSEQYF.

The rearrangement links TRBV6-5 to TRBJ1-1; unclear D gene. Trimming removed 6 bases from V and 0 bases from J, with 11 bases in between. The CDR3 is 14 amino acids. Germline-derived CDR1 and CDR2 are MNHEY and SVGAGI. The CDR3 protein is CASRPAYVNTEAFF. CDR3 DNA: TGTGCCAGCAGGCCCGCGTATGTGAACACTGAAGCTTTCTTT.

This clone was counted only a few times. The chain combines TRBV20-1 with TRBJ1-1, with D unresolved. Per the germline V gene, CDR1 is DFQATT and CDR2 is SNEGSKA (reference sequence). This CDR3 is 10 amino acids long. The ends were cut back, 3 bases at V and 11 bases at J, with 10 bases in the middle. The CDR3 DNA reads TGCAGTGCTAGTCGTGTGGTGGCTTTCTTT. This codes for CSASRVVAFF.

As DNA, the CDR3 is TGCGCCAGCAGCGGACCTGGGGCCAACGTCCTGACTTTC. It translates to CASSGPGANVLTF. This rearrangement joins TRBV5-1 to TRBJ2-6; D not certain. The CDR3 runs 13 residues. V was clipped by 4 bases and J by 2 bases, with 4 bases between them. Germline values: CDR1 SGHRS, CDR2 YFSETQ.